The 13 T cell receptor beta chains listed next were all sequenced from one sample in a study of CD8+CD57+ T cells in acquired aplastic anemia. The template for TCR beta VDJ and CDR3 sequence profiling was genomic DNA. MiXCR, applied by TCRdb to the reads, yields one record per CDR3 protein. This repertoire shows over 150,000 distinct CDR3 sequences, less than 70% found once; its top ten account for 16%. The sample comprised sorted CD4+, CD8+, or CD8+CD57+ T cells (not recorded which) from PBMCs. The receptors shown here come from a human donor in good health, serving as a control.

This chain joins TRBV27 and TRBJ1-4, with D unresolved. Germline CDR1 and CDR2: MNHEY and SMNVEV (reference sequence). The V and J ends lost 1 base and 7 bases respectively, with 10 bases between them. The CDR3 extends over 14 amino acids. The CDR3 here is CASSLLAGGEKLFF. The CDR3 bases are TGTGCCAGCAGTTTATTGGCGGGAGGTGAAAAACTGTTTTTT.

As regards this clonotype: Germline and junction disagree at one end, which may indicate a read error. J is TRBJ2-7 and V is TRBV5-1, with 9 bases lining up with TRBD1. The CDR3 totals 14 residues. Germline V gene lookup returns CDR1 SGHRS and CDR2 YFSETQ. CDR3 bases: TGTGCCAGCAGCGTACAGGGGGCTGGAGGCGAGCAGTACTTC. Encoded protein: CASSVQGAGGEQYF.

This clonotype was observed at least ten times. The rearrangement links TRBV5-8 to TRBJ2-2, with TRBD1 identical over 7 bases. Per germline, CDR1 SGHTS and CDR2 YDEGEE. V gave up 3 bases and J gave up 1 base; unmatched junction bases: 6. The CDR3 runs to 16 residues. This CDR3 reads CASSYTGAGNTGELFF. DNA of the CDR3: TGTGCCAGCAGCTATACAGGGGCTGGGAACACCGGGGAGCTGTTTTTT.

The rearrangement uses TRBV20-1 and TRBJ1-2, with 8 bases that match TRBD1. V shed 7 bases, J shed 6 bases, and the junction held 10 bases outside the gene matches. Germline CDR1 and CDR2: DFQATT and SNEGSKA (reference sequence). The CDR3 is made up of 13 amino acids. The CDR3 region is CSDLTGERDGYTF. CDR3 nucleotides: TGCAGTGATTTGACAGGGGAGCGGGATGGCTACACCTTC.

This clonotype has at least ten counts. The J gene is TRBJ1-4, the V gene TRBV7-8; TRBD1 aligns across 12 bases. CDR1 and CDR2 (germline): SGHVS, FQNEAQ. Trimming took 5 bases from V and 7 from J; bases not matched to a gene: 5. The CDR3 contains 15 residues. The CDR3: CASSPRDRGREKLFF. The CDR3 region has the DNA TGTGCCAGCAGCCCACGGGACAGGGGGCGTGAAAAACTGTTTTTT.

The chain recombines TRBV7-2 with TRBJ1-1; D is undetermined. CDR1 and CDR2 (germline): SGHTA, FQGNSA. Trimming removed 4 bases from V and 1 base from J, with 7 bases in between. This CDR3 comprises 13 residues. The CDR3 DNA reads as TGTGCCAGCAGCTCTTGGCCGAACACTGAAGCTTTCTTT. It is translated as CASSSWPNTEAFF.

This clonotype has more than one count but fewer than ten. The V gene is TRBV20-1, the J gene TRBJ1-3, with D hard to call. The germline V gene has CDR1 DFQATT and CDR2 SNEGSKA (reference sequence). Trimming cost V 0 bases and J 3 bases, with 12 bases left between them. This CDR3 comprises 15 residues. The CDR3 sequence is CSARDGQKDGNTIYF. CDR3 nucleotide sequence: TGCAGTGCTAGAGATGGCCAGAAGGATGGAAACACCATATATTTT.

The table lists this clonotype with many counts. The CDR3 sequence: CASSFGDRENTEAFF. The CDR3 DNA reads TGTGCCAGCAGTTTCGGGGACAGGGAGAACACTGAAGCTTTCTTT. The J gene is TRBJ1-1, the V gene TRBV6-2 or TRBV6-3; 9 bases agree with TRBD1. Trimming removed 4 bases from V and 1 base from J; junction bases left unmatched: 4. The CDR3 runs 15 residues. CDR1 is MNHEY, CDR2 SVGEGT, per germline.

The CDR3 here is CAIPRGTEAFF. The CDR3 nucleotides are TGTGCCATCCCAAGGGGCACTGAAGCTTTCTTT. The J gene is TRBJ1-1, the V gene TRBV19; the D gene is possibly TRBD1 (5 bases). The CDR3 runs to 11 residues. Between the trimmed V and J ends, which lost 10 bases and 4 bases, there was a span of 10 bases. The germline gives CDR1 LNHDA, CDR2 SQIVND (reference sequence).

V and J are TRBV7-8 and TRBJ1-1; D call uncertain. Trimming took 6 bases from V and 2 from J, leaving 13 bases between them. This CDR3 is 14 amino acids long. Germline V lookup: CDR1 SGHVS, CDR2 FQNEAQ. The CDR3 here is CASSEEGDNTEAFF. DNA of the CDR3: TGTGCCAGCAGTGAAGAGGGAGACAACACTGAAGCTTTCTTT.

The CDR3 loop is CASSPGTDYSYEQYF. As DNA, the CDR3 is TGTGCCAGCAGCCCCGGGACCGACTACTCCTACGAGCAGTACTTC. The genes are TRBV7-9 and TRBJ2-7; D might be TRBD1 or TRBD2, each matching 5 bases. This CDR3 is 15 amino acids long. Germline CDR1 reads SEHNR; CDR2 reads FQNEAQ (reference sequence). The V end was cut by 5 bases, the J end by 0 bases, with 14 bases between.

V usage is TRBV24-1 and J usage is TRBJ1-5; TRBD1 aligns across 7 bases. This CDR3 comprises 14 residues. The germline gives CDR1 KGHDR, CDR2 SFDVKD. The V and J ends lost 7 bases and 6 bases, in that order; junction bases with no gene match: 8. CDR3 loop: CATRGQPESQPQHF. The CDR3, as DNA: TGTGCCACCAGGGGACAGCCGGAGAGTCAGCCCCAGCATTTT.

This clonotype was seen repeatedly, ten times or more. The chain combines TRBV28 with TRBJ1-4; TRBD1 agrees at 7 bases. The CDR3 covers 15 residues. Germline assignment: CDR1 MDHEN and CDR2 SYDVKM. V lost 5 bases, J lost 8 bases, and 11 bases stayed unmatched. CDR3 sequence (DNA): TGTGCCAGCAGTCCAACCACAGGGGTGTGGGAAAAACTGTTTTTT. Its translation: CASSPTTGVWEKLFF.